The clone carrying this TCR beta chain was picked up a small number of times. 13 Jbeta primers and 60 Vbeta primers were used for the PCR. Measured with immunoSEQ multiplex PCR; TCRdb has only the in-frame clones, and not every one. The table includes over 200,000 clones, 60% to 80% detected once. The data derive from a study of cytomegalovirus exposure and HLA in healthy donors. There are 16 residues in the CDR3. Trimming cost V 4 bases and J 1 base; bases outside gene matches: 3. Germline loops: CDR1 MNHEY, CDR2 SVGAGI. The V call is TRBV6-5, the J call TRBJ2-1, with TRBD2 matching 11 bases. Input material: PBMCs. The TCR sequence derives from a male donor in good health and CMV-seronegative. The CDR3 sequence: CASSSRTSGSYNEQFF. DNA for the CDR3: TGTGCCAGCAGTTCCCGGACTAGCGGGTCCTACAATGAGCAGTTCTTC.